Sequencing of this T cell receptor beta chain was carried out in a study of Graves' ophthalmopathy and Graves' hyperthyroidism. Findings of the study overall: Blood repertoires reportedly contained most expanded thyroid clonotypes above 0.001 frequency. Ophthalmopathy progression prediction by the model yielded a sensitivity of 55% to 71% and a specificity of 72.22%. Ophthalmopathy and stable hyperthyroidism were discriminated by a 13-signature model, with roughly 86% sensitivity and approximately 77% specificity.

The CDR3 totals 14 residues. After removal of 5 bases from V and 3 bases from J, the junction contained 5 bases not matched to a gene. CDR1 and CDR2 from the germline V gene are MNHEY and SMNVEV (reference sequence). This clonotype came up once. Its antigen is undetermined. Using RNA transcripts, the TCR beta CDR3 regions were amplified. Amplification began with first-round RT-PCR using HTBI primers, then second-round multiplex PCR was performed. TCRdb re-analysed the multiplex PCR reads in MiXCR, keeping a single row per CDR3 protein. The repertoire holds approximately 410,000 distinct CDR3 sequences, with less than 20% as singletons.

V and J are TRBV27 and TRBJ1-2, with 8 positions matching TRBD1. Sequencing used peripheral blood. The clonotype comes from a woman between 18 and 30 years old with stable Graves' hyperthyroidism. The CDR3 nucleotides are TGTGCCAGCAGTAGCAGGGGGCGTTACTATGGCTACACCTTC. Protein product: CASSSRGRYYGYTF.